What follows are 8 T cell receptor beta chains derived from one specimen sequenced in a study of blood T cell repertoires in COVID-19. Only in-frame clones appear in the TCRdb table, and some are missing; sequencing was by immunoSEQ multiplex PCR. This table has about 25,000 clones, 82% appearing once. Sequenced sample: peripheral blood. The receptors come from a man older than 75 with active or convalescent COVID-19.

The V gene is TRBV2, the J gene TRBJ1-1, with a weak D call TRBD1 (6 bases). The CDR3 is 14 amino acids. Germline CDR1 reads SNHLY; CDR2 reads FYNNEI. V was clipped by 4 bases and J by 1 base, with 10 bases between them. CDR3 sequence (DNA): TGTGCCAGCAGTGCGGACAGATGGAACACTGAAGCTTTCTTT. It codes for CASSADRWNTEAFF.

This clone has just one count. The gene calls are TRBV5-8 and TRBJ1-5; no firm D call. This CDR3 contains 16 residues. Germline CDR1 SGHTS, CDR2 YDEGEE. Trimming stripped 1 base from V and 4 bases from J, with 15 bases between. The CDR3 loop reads CASSLFWSTRNQPQHF. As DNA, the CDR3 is TGTGCCAGCAGCTTGTTTTGGTCCACGAGGAATCAGCCCCAGCATTTT.

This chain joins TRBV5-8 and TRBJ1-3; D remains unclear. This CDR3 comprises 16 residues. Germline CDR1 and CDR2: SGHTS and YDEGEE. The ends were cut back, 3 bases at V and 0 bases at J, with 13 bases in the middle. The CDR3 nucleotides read TGTGCCAGCAGCTATCACAGAGCTCGCTCTGGAAACACCATATATTTT. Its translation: CASSYHRARSGNTIYF. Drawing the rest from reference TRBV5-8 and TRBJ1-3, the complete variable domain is EAGVTQSPTHLIKTRGQQATLRCSPISGHTSVYWYQQALGLGLQFLLWYDEGEERNRGNFPPRFSGRQFPNYSSELNVNALELEDSALYLCASSYHRARSGNTIYFGEGSWLTVV.

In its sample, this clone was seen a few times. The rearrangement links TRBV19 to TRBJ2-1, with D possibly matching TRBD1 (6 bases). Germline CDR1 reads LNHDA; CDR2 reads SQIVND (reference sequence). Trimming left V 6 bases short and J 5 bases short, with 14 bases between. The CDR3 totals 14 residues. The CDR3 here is CASSSPGHHNEQFF. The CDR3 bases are TGTGCCAGTAGCTCTCCGGGACACCACAATGAGCAGTTCTTC.

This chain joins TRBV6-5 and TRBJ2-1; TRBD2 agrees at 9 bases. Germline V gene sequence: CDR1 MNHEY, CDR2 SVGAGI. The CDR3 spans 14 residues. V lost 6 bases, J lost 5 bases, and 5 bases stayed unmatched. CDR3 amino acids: CASSVAGANNEQFF. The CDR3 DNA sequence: TGTGCCAGCAGCGTAGCGGGAGCTAACAATGAGCAGTTCTTC.

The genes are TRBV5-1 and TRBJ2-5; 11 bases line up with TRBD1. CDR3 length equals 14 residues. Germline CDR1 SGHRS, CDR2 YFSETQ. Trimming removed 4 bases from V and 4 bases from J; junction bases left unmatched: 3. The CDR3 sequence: CASSQGTGGETQYF. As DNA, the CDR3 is TGCGCCAGCAGCCAGGGGACAGGGGGAGAGACCCAGTACTTC.

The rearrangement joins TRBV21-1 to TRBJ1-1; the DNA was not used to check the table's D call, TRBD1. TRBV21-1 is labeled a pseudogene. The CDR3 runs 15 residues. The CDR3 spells CASLKYRTGYNEAFF. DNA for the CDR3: TGTGCCAGCTTGAAGTATAGGACAGGGTATAATGAAGCTTTCTTT.

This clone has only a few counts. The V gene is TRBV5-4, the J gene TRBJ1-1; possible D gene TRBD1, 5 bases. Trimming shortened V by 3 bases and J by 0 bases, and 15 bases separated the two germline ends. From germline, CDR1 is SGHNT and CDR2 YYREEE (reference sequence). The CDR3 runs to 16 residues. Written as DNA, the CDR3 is TGTGCCAGCAGCTCCCTTGGGGCCATCATGAACACTGAAGCTTTCTTT. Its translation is CASSSLGAIMNTEAFF.